This T cell receptor (beta chain) was sequenced for a study of lymphopenia after photon versus proton radiotherapy. Findings and caveats of the study: Better survival with proton therapy was suggested as possible, not demonstrated. Post-nadir TCR diversity decline inversely tracked overall survival among those who died. After lymphocyte nadir, photon-treated repertoires showed oligoclonal expansion, especially CD8+ Temra.

The CDR3 loop spans 15 amino acids. The germline CDR1 and CDR2 sequences are MNHEY and SMNVEV (reference sequence). V was clipped by 8 bases and J by 5 bases; unmatched bases: 12. The repertoire was sequenced with immunoSEQ multiplex PCR; TCRdb's copy has only in-frame clones and lacks some. The table has around 26,000 clones, 80% to 85% seen once; the top ten hold about 20%. Points on this clone: Its antigen is not identified.

The TCR sequence derives from a woman in her seventies with pancreatic cancer. The chain is built from TRBV27 and TRBJ1-2, with 9 nucleotides matching TRBD1. Sequenced material: peripheral blood, taken from a patient treated with proton-based radiotherapy. In nucleotides, the CDR3 is TGTGCCAGCGGAAAATGGACAGGGGAAAGATATGGCTACACCTTC. The encoded protein is CASGKWTGERYGYTF.